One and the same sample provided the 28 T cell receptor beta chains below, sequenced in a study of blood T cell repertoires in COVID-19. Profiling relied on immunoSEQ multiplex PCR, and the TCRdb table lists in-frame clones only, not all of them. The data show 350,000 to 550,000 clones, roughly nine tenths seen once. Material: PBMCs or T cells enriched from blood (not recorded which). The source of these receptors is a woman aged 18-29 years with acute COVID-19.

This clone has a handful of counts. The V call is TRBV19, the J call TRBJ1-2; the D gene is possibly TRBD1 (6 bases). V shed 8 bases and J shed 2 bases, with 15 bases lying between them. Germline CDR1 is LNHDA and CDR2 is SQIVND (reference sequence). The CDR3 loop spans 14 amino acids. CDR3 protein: CASQGGRTNYGYTF. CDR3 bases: TGTGCCAGTCAAGGGGGACGGACCAACTATGGCTACACCTTC.

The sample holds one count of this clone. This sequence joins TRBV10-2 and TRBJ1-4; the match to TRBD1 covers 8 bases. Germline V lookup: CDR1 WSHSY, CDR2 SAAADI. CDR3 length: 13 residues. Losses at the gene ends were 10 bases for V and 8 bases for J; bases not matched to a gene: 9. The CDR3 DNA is TGCGCCACCGCACAGGGGGGAGCCGAAAAACTGTTTTTT. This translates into CATAQGGAEKLFF.

CDR3 sequence: CASSPTGYSGELFF. The CDR3 DNA is TGTGCCAGCAGTCCTACGGGATATTCCGGGGAGCTGTTTTTT. The chain employs TRBV28 and TRBJ2-2; perhaps TRBD2 as D (5 bases). V lost 5 bases, J lost 6 bases, and 13 bases lay in between. The CDR3 runs to 14 residues. Germline V gene sequence: CDR1 MDHEN, CDR2 SYDVKM.

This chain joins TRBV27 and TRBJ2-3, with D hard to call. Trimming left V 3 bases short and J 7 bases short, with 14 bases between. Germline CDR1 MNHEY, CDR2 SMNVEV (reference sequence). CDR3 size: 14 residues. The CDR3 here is CASSFRVGTNTQYF. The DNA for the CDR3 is TGTGCCAGCAGTTTTAGAGTTGGTACCAATACGCAGTATTTT.

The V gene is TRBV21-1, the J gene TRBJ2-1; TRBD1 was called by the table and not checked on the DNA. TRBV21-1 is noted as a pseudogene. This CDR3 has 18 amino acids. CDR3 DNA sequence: TGTGCCAGTCTTGACAGGGAACGTCCGAAGAGCTCCTACAATGAGCAGTTCTTC. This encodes CASLDRERPKSSYNEQFF.

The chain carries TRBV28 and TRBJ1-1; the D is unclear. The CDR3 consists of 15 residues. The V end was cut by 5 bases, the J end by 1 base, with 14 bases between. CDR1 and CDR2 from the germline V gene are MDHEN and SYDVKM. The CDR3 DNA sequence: TGTGCCAGCAGTACCTCCGGGTCGGGGAACACTGAAGCTTTCTTT. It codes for CASSTSGSGNTEAFF. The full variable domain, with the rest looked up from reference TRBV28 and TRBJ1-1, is DVKVTQSSRYLVKRTGEKVFLECVQDMDHENMFWYRQDPGLGLRLIYFSYDVKMKEKGDIPEGYSVSREKKERFSLILESASTNQTSMYLCASSTSGSGNTEAFFGQGTRLTVV.

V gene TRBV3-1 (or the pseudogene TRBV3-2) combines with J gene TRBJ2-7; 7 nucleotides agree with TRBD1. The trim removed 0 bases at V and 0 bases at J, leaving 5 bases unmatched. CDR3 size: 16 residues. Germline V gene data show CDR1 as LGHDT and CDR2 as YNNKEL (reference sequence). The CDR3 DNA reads TGTGCCAGCAGCCAAGAACCGGGACAGAACTCCTACGAGCAGTACTTC. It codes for CASSQEPGQNSYEQYF.

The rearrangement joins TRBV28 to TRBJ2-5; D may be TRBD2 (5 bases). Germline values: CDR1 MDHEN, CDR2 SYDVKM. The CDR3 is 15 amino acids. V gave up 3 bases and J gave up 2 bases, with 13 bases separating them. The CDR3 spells CASSFQLEEQETQYF. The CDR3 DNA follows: TGTGCCAGCAGTTTCCAACTAGAAGAGCAAGAGACCCAGTACTTC.

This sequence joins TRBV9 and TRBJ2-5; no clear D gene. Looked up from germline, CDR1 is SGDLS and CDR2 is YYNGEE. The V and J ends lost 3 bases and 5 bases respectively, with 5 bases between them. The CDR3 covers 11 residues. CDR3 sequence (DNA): TGTGCCAGCAGCGCGAGTGAGACCCAGTACTTC. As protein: CASSASETQYF. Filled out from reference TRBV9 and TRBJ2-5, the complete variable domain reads DSGVTQTPKHLITATGQRVTLRCSPRSGDLSVYWYQQSLDQGLQFLIQYYNGEERAKGNILERFSAQQFPDLHSELNLSSLELGDSALYFCASSASETQYFGPGTRLLVL.

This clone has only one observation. CDR3 sequence: CASSLGGVKETQYF. The CDR3 DNA reads TGTGCCAGCAGCTTAGGGGGGGTAAAAGAGACCCAGTACTTC. J is TRBJ2-5 and V is TRBV5-4, with a weak D call TRBD2 (7 bases). This CDR3 is built from 14 residues. Germline V lookup: CDR1 SGHNT, CDR2 YYREEE (reference sequence). The V and J ends lost 2 bases and 3 bases respectively, with 11 bases between them.

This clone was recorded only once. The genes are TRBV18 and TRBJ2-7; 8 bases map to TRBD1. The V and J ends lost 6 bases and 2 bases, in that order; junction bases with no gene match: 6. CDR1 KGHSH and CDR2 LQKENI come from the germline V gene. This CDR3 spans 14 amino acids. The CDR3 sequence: CASSLGTGAYEQYF. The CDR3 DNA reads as TGTGCCAGCTCGCTCGGGACAGGTGCCTACGAGCAGTACTTC.

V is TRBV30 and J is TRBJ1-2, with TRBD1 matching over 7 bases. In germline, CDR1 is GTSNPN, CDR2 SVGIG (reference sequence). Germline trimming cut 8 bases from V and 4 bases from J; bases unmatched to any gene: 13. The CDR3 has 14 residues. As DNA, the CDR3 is TGTGCCGGACTCCCGACAGGGCTAGGCTATGGCTACACCTTC. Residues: CAGLPTGLGYGYTF.

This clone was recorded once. Here the CDR3 DNA reads TGTGCCTGGAGTCTAGGGGGCGGAAGCAATGAGCAGTTCTTC. Amino acid sequence: CAWSLGGGSNEQFF. This chain uses TRBV30 with TRBJ2-1, with 7 bases that match TRBD1. V dropped 2 bases and J dropped 6; count of bases not matched to a gene: 7. The CDR3 totals 14 residues. The germline gives CDR1 GTSNPN, CDR2 SVGIG (reference sequence).

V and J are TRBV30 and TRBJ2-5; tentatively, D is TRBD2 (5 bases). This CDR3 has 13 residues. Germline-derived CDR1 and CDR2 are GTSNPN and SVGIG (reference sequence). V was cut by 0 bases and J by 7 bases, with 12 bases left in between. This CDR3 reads CAWSVLQRGTQYF. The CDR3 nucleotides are TGTGCCTGGAGTGTACTACAACGGGGGACCCAGTACTTC.

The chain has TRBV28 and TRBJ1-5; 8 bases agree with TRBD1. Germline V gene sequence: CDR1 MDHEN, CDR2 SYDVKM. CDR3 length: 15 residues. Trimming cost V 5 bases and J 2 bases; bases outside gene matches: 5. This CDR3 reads CASSPGTGGNQPQHF. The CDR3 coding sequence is TGTGCCAGCAGTCCCGGGACAGGCGGCAATCAGCCCCAGCATTTT.

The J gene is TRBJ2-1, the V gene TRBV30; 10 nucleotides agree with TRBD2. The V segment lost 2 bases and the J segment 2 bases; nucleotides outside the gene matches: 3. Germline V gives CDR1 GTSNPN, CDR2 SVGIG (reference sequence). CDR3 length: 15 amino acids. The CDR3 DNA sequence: TGTGCCTGGAGTCTACTAGCGGGGACCTACAATGAGCAGTTCTTC. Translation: CAWSLLAGTYNEQFF.

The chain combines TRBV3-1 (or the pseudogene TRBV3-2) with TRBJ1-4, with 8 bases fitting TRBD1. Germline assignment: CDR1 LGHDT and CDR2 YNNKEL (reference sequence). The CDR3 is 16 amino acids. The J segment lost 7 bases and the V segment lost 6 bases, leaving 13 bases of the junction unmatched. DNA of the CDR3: TGTGCCAGCAGTCGCCCTTCCGGGACAGGTAGTGAAAAACTGTTTTTT. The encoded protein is CASSRPSGTGSEKLFF.

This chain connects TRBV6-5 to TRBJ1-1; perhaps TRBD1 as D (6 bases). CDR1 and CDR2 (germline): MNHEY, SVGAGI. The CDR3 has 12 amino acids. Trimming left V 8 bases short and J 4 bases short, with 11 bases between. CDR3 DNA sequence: TGTGCCAGCGGTTGGGACACCACTGAAGCTTTCTTT. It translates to CASGWDTTEAFF.

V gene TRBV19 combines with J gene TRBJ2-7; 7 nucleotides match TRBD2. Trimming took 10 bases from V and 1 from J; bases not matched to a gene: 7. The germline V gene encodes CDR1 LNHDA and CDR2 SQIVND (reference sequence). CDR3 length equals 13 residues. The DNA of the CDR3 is TGTGCCACTGCAGCGGGATTGTCCTACGAGCAGTACTTC. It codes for CATAAGLSYEQYF.

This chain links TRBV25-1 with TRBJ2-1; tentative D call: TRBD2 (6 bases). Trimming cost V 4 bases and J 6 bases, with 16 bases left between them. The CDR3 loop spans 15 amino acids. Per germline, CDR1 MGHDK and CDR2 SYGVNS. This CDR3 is CASSGRTLGGNEQFF. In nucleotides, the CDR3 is TGTGCCAGCAGTGGAAGGACCCTCGGGGGCAATGAGCAGTTCTTC. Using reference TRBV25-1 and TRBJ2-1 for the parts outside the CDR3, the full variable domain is EADIYQTPRYLVIGTGKKITLECSQTMGHDKMYWYQQDPGMELHLIHYSYGVNSTEKGDLSSESTVSRIRTEHFPLTLESARPSHTSQYLCASSGRTLGGNEQFFGPGTRLTVL.

The CDR3 DNA is TGTGCCAGCAGTTACTCGGCCGGAGCTAACTATGGCTACACCTTC. Translated, it gives CASSYSAGANYGYTF. J is TRBJ1-2 and V is TRBV6-6, with unresolved D. The CDR3 is 15 residues long. Germline assignment: CDR1 MNHNY and CDR2 SVGAGI (reference sequence). V shed 0 bases and J shed 0 bases, with 8 bases lying between them.

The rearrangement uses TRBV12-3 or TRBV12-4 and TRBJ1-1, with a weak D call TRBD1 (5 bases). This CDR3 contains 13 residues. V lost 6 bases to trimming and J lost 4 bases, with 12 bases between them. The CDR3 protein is CASSPGGITEAFF. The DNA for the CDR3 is TGTGCCAGCAGCCCGGGGGGTATCACTGAAGCTTTCTTT.

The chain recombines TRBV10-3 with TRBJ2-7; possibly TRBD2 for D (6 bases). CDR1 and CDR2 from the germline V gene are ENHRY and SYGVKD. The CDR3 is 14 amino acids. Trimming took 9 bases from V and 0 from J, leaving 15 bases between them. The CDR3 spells CAMQEGQSSYEQYF. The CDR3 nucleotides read TGTGCCATGCAGGAGGGCCAGAGCTCCTACGAGCAGTACTTC.

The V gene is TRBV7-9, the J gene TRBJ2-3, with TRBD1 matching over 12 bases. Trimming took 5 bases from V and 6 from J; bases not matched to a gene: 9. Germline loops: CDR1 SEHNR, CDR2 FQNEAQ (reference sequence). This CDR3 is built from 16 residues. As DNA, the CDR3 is TGTGCCAGCAGCCAACCGGGACAGGGGGCGGGGGATACGCAGTATTTT. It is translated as CASSQPGQGAGDTQYF. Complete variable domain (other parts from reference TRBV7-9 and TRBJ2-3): DTGVSQNPRHKITKRGQNVTFRCDPISEHNRLYWYRQTLGQGPEFLTYFQNEAQLEKSRLLSDRFSAERPKGSFSTLEIQRTEQGDSAMYLCASSQPGQGAGDTQYFGPGTRLTVL.

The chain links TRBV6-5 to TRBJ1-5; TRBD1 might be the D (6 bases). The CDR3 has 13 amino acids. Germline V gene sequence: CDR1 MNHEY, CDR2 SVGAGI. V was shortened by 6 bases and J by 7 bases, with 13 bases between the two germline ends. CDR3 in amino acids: CASSRTATQPQHF. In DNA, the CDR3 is TGTGCCAGCAGCCGGACAGCTACCCAGCCCCAGCATTTT.

CDR3 in DNA: TGTGCCAGCAGTTTATCAGGGGAGAACACTGAAGCTTTCTTT. Translating it yields CASSLSGENTEAFF. J is TRBJ1-1 and V is TRBV27, with D perhaps matching TRBD1 (5 bases). The V gene's germline CDR1 is MNHEY and CDR2 SMNVEV (reference sequence). V lost 0 bases, J lost 1 base, and 6 bases lay in between. The CDR3 loop spans 14 amino acids.

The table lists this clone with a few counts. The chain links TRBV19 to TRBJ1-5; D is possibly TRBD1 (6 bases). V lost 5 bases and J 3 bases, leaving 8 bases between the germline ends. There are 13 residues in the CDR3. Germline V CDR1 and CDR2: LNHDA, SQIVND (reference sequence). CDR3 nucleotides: TGTGCCAGTAGTTGGACAGTCAATCAGCCCCAGCATTTT. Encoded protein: CASSWTVNQPQHF.

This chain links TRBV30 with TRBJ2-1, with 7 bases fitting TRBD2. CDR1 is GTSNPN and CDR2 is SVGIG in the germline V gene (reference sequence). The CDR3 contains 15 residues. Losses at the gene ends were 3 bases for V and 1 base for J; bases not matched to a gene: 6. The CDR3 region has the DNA TGTGCCTGGAGGATTAGCGGGCCTTCCTACAATGAGCAGTTCTTC. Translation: CAWRISGPSYNEQFF.